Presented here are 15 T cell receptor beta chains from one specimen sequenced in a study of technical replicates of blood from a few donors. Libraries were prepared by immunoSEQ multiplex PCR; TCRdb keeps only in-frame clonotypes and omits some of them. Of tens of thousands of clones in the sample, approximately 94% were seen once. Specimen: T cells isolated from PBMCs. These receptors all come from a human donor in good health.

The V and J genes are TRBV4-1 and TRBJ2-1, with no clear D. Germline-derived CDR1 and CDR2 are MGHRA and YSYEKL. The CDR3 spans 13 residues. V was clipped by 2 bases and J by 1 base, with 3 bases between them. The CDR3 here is CASSQQSYNEQFF. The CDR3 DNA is TGCGCCAGCAGCCAACAGTCCTACAATGAGCAGTTCTTC.

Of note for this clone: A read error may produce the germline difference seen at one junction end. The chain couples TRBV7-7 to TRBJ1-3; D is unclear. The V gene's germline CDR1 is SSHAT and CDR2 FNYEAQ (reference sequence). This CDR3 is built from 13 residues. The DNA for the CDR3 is TGTGCTAGCAGTTCGACAACTGGAAACACCATATATTTT. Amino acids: CASSSTTGNTIYF.

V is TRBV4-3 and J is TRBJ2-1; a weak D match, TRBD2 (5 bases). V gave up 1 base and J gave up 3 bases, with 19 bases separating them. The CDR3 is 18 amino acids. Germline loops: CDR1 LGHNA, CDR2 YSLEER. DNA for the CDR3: TGCGCCAGCAGCCAAGTTCGCGGGCTACCTACAATCTACAATGAGCAGTTCTTC. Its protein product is CASSQVRGLPTIYNEQFF.

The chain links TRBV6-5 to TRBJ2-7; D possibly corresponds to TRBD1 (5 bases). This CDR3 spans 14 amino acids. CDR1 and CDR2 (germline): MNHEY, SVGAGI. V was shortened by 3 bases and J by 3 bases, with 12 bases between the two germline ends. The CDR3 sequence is CASSYSQGIYEQYF. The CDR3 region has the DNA TGTGCCAGCAGTTATTCCCAGGGAATCTACGAGCAGTACTTC.

DNA of the CDR3: TGCGCCAGCAGCACCGGGACTAGCGGCACAGATACGCAGTATTTT. Translating it yields CASSTGTSGTDTQYF. The rearrangement joins TRBV10-2 to TRBJ2-3; 10 bases are a match to TRBD2. The CDR3 runs to 15 residues. With V trimmed by 6 bases and J by 1 base, 4 bases remained unmatched. Germline V gives CDR1 WSHSY, CDR2 SAAADI.

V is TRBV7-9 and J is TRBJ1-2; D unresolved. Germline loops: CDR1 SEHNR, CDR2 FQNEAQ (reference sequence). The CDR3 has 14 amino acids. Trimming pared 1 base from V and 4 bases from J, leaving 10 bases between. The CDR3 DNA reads TGTGCCAGCAGCTTAGGGACTGAAGCCTATGGCTACACCTTC. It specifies CASSLGTEAYGYTF. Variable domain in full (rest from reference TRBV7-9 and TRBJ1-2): DTGVSQNPRHKITKRGQNVTFRCDPISEHNRLYWYRQTLGQGPEFLTYFQNEAQLEKSRLLSDRFSAERPKGSFSTLEIQRTEQGDSAMYLCASSLGTEAYGYTFGSGTRLTVV.

In DNA form, the CDR3 reads TGTGCCAGCAGTCCGGGAAGCTCCTACAATGAGCAGTTCTTC. As protein: CASSPGSSYNEQFF. The rearrangement joins TRBV5-4 to TRBJ2-1; possibly TRBD2 for D (5 bases). The CDR3 is 14 residues long. Trimming took off 5 bases at V and 0 bases at J, with 9 bases between the two ends. CDR1 and CDR2 from the germline V gene are SGHNT and YYREEE (reference sequence).

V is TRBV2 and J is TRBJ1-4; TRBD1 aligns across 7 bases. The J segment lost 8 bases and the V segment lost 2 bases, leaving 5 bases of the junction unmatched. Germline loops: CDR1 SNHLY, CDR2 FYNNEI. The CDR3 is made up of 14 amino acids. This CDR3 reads CASSEIPGGEKLFF. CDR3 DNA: TGTGCCAGCAGTGAAATACCAGGGGGGGAAAAACTGTTTTTT.

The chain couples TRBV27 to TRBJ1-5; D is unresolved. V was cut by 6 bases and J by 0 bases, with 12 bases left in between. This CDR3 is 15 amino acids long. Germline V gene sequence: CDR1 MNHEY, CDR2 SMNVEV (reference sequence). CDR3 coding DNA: TGTGCCAGCAGCCCCGTAGTGTATAGCAATCAGCCCCAGCATTTT. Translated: CASSPVVYSNQPQHF.

In nucleotides, the CDR3 is TGTGCCTGGAGTTTCGGACAAACTGGAAACACCATATATTTT. The encoded protein is CAWSFGQTGNTIYF. The chain uses TRBV30 and TRBJ1-3; perhaps TRBD1 as D (5 bases). The CDR3 length is 14 residues. Germline V gene data show CDR1 as GTSNPN and CDR2 as SVGIG (reference sequence). V was trimmed by 2 bases and J by 2 bases, leaving 10 bases between them.

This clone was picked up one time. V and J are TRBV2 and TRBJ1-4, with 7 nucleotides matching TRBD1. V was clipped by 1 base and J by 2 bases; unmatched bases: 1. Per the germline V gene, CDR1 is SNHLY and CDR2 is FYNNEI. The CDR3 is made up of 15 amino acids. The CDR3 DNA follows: TGTGCCAGCAGTGAAGAGGACAGGACTAATGAAAAACTGTTTTTT. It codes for CASSEEDRTNEKLFF.

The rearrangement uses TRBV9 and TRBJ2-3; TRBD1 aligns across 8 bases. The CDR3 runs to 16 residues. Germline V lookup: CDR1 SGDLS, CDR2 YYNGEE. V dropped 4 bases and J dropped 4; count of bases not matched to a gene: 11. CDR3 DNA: TGTGCCAGCAGCATAAGACAGGGGAGTAGCGCAGATACGCAGTATTTT. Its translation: CASSIRQGSSADTQYF.

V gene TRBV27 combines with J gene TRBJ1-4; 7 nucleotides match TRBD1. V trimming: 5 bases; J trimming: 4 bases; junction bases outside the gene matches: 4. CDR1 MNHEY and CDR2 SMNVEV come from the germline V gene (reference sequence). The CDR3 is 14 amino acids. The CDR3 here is CASSMDRINEKLFF. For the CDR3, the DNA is TGTGCCAGCAGTATGGACAGGATTAATGAAAAACTGTTTTTT.

The CDR3 coding sequence is TGTGCCAGCAGCTTCTGGGCTGTCTCTGGAAACACCATATATTTT. Translation gives CASSFWAVSGNTIYF. The chain couples TRBV5-8 to TRBJ1-3, with unresolved D. V was shortened by 2 bases and J by 0 bases, with 9 bases between the two germline ends. The CDR3 extends over 15 amino acids. The germline CDR1 and CDR2 sequences are SGHTS and YDEGEE.

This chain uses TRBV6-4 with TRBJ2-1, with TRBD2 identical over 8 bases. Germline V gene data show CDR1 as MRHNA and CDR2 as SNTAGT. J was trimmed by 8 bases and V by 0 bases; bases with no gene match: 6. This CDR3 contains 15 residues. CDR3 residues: CASSDSGLAGDEQFF. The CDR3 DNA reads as TGTGCCAGCAGTGACTCTGGACTAGCAGGCGATGAGCAGTTCTTC.